This T cell receptor beta chain appears in the sequencing data of a study of blood T cells in healthy people across ages. This clonotype was picked up a small number of times. What it binds is not known. Findings and limits, study-wide: A strong correlation was seen between TCR beta diversity and naive T cell percentage.

This CDR3 is built from 14 residues. A second PCR of roughly 7 to 11 cycles used a sample-barcoded 5' primer and a J-beta primer mix. Each cDNA molecule was tagged by a template-switch adaptor with 12 random nucleotides. TCRdb passed the 5' RACE reads through MiXCR, listing each CDR3 protein once. The sample shows about 1.1 million distinct CDR3 sequences, roughly two fifths of them seen only once. Source material: blood. The V gene is TRBV21-1, the J gene TRBJ1-1. TRBV21-1 is flagged as a pseudogene. This TCR was sampled from a man younger than 35 in good health. The CDR3 nucleotides are TGTGCCAGCAGCAAAGCCCAGTCAGTCACTGAAGCTTTCTTT. This sequence encodes CASSKAQSVTEAFF.